These 26 T cell receptor beta chains originate from one sample sequenced in a study of CD8+ T cells in alopecia areata. Extraction and reverse transcription of RNA yielded cDNA as the sequencing template. This table comes from immunoSEQ multiplex PCR, and its TCRdb copy is limited to in-frame clones, with some not included. The sample has approximately 82,000 clones; just over 50% are singletons. The sample comprised NKG2D-high CD8+ T cells sorted from blood. These receptors all stem from a human donor with alopecia areata.

The chain employs TRBV19 and TRBJ2-7; the D call may be TRBD1 or TRBD2 (5 bases each). The CDR3 consists of 12 residues. V was cut by 6 bases and J by 2 bases, with 8 bases left in between. The germline V gene has CDR1 LNHDA and CDR2 SQIVND (reference sequence). The CDR3 sequence: CASRGETYEQYF. The CDR3 nucleotides are TGTGCCAGTAGGGGGGAGACCTACGAGCAGTACTTC.

The chain is built from TRBV4-1 and TRBJ2-7; D might be TRBD1 (6 bases). Trimming took off 4 bases at V and 0 bases at J, with 16 bases between the two ends. Germline-derived CDR1 and CDR2 are MGHRA and YSYEKL. The CDR3 spans 16 residues. The CDR3 nucleotides read TGCGCCAGCAGCCTCAAACTTCAGGGGCGCTCCTACGAGCAGTACTTC. Protein product: CASSLKLQGRSYEQYF.

The chain couples TRBV7-8 to TRBJ2-5; D remains ambiguous. From germline, CDR1 is SGHVS and CDR2 FQNEAQ. V was cut by 4 bases and J by 8 bases, with 11 bases left in between. This CDR3 is built from 12 residues. CDR3 protein: CASSSMSPTQYF. The CDR3, as DNA: TGTGCCAGCAGCTCCATGTCCCCAACCCAGTACTTC.

The rearrangement uses TRBV29-1 and TRBJ2-1; D unresolved. CDR3 length: 11 residues. The germline V gene encodes CDR1 SQVTM and CDR2 ANQGSEA. The CDR3 sequence is CKARSYNEQFF. The DNA for the CDR3 is TGCAAGGCCAGGTCGTACAATGAGCAGTTCTTC.

This chain uses TRBV5-1 with TRBJ1-1, with 8 bases matching TRBD1. CDR1 is SGHRS, CDR2 YFSETQ, per germline. After removal of 2 bases from V and 8 bases from J, the junction contained 8 bases not matched to a gene. This CDR3 has 14 amino acids. The CDR3: CASSFQHRGKEAFF. The CDR3 region has the DNA TGCGCCAGCAGCTTCCAACACAGGGGGAAGGAAGCTTTCTTT.

The chain couples TRBV4-2 to TRBJ1-3; unclear D gene. Germline CDR1 and CDR2: LGHNA and YNFKEQ. With 4 bases removed from V and 0 bases from J, the gap between germline ends came to 7 bases. CDR3 length: 14 amino acids. CDR3 bases: TGTGCCAGCAGCCCTGGGGACTCTGGAAACACCATATATTTT. It encodes CASSPGDSGNTIYF.

The rearrangement links TRBV2 to TRBJ2-2, with D unclear. This CDR3 has 12 amino acids. Germline loops: CDR1 SNHLY, CDR2 FYNNEI. Between the trimmed V and J ends, which lost 8 bases and 7 bases, there was a span of 11 bases. CDR3 bases: TGTGCCAGCTTCCCCGGCGGCGGGGAGCTGTTTTTT. Translating gives CASFPGGGELFF.

This clone was recorded a few times. This chain joins TRBV19 and TRBJ2-2; D remains ambiguous. Trimming shortened V by 5 bases and J by 4 bases, and 11 bases separated the two germline ends. This CDR3 has 14 residues. Germline CDR1 and CDR2: LNHDA and SQIVND (reference sequence). CDR3: CASSPDGSTGELFF. The CDR3 coding sequence is TGTGCCAGTAGTCCGGACGGTTCCACCGGGGAGCTGTTTTTT.

The V call is TRBV6-1, the J call TRBJ2-4; perhaps TRBD1 as D (5 bases). CDR3 size: 12 residues. Germline assignment: CDR1 MNHNS and CDR2 SASEGT. V gave up 9 bases and J gave up 3 bases, with 9 bases separating them. The CDR3 DNA reads TGTGCCAGTCAGGGCTACAAAAACATTCAGTACTTC. Translated, it gives CASQGYKNIQYF.

The chain uses TRBV9 and TRBJ1-1; D call uncertain. The CDR3 sequence is 13 residues long. The germline V gene encodes CDR1 SGDLS and CDR2 YYNGEE. Trimming shortened V by 3 bases and J by 2 bases, and 8 bases separated the two germline ends. DNA for the CDR3: TGTGCCAGCAGCGGTGAGGGAAACACTGAAGCTTTCTTT. Protein product: CASSGEGNTEAFF.

The V gene is TRBV2, the J gene TRBJ2-7; 9 bases match TRBD1. The CDR3 consists of 12 residues. J lost 3 bases, V lost 8 bases, and 2 bases had no gene match. CDR1 and CDR2 from the germline V gene are SNHLY and FYNNEI. The CDR3 bases are TGTGCCAGCGGGACAGGGCTCTACGAGCAGTACTTC. It yields the protein CASGTGLYEQYF. Full variable domain (remainder filled in from reference TRBV2 and TRBJ2-7): EPEVTQTPSHQVTQMGQEVILRCVPISNHLYFYWYRQILGQKVEFLVSFYNNEISEKSEIFDDQFSVERPDGSNFTLKIRSTKLEDSAMYFCASGTGLYEQYFGPGTRLTVT.

Only a few counts were recorded for this clone. The chain has TRBV23-1 and TRBJ2-3; TRBD2 agrees at 8 bases. TRBV23-1 is designated an ORF whose function remains uncertain. This CDR3 is built from 17 residues. J lost 1 base, V lost 10 bases, and 16 bases had no gene match. CDR3: CAISTGGKSFRTDTQYF. In DNA, the CDR3 is TGCGCCATCTCAACGGGAGGGAAGAGTTTCCGCACAGATACGCAGTATTTT.

This chain uses TRBV27 with TRBJ2-2; 9 nucleotides line up with TRBD1. The germline CDR1 and CDR2 sequences are MNHEY and SMNVEV (reference sequence). With V trimmed by 4 bases and J by 4 bases, 1 base remained unmatched. The CDR3 has 14 amino acids. The CDR3 here is CASSSTGGTGELFF. The CDR3 DNA reads as TGTGCCAGCAGTTCGACAGGGGGCACCGGGGAGCTGTTTTTT.

The sample holds a few counts of this clone. The chain couples TRBV28 to TRBJ2-3; 7 bases align to TRBD2. V shed 10 bases, J shed 2 bases, and the junction held 9 bases outside the gene matches. This CDR3 is built from 14 residues. The germline CDR1 and CDR2 sequences are MDHEN and SYDVKM. DNA for the CDR3: TGTGCCACCCTCCCGAGCGGGAACACAGATACGCAGTATTTT. This gives the protein CATLPSGNTDTQYF. The full variable domain, its missing parts supplied by reference TRBV28 and TRBJ2-3, is DVKVTQSSRYLVKRTGEKVFLECVQDMDHENMFWYRQDPGLGLRLIYFSYDVKMKEKGDIPEGYSVSREKKERFSLILESASTNQTSMYLCATLPSGNTDTQYFGPGTRLTVL.

J is TRBJ2-7 and V is TRBV29-1, with 11 bases fitting TRBD2. The V gene end was trimmed by 6 bases and the J gene end by 5 bases; junction bases not matched to a gene: 9. Germline V gene data show CDR1 as SQVTM and CDR2 as ANQGSEA. The CDR3 has 14 amino acids. This CDR3 is CSVGVAGGIDEQYF. In DNA form, the CDR3 reads TGCAGCGTGGGTGTAGCGGGAGGGATCGACGAGCAGTACTTC.

This clone was counted a few times. The chain recombines TRBV7-9 with TRBJ2-3, with D perhaps matching TRBD2 (5 bases). This CDR3 is built from 17 residues. Germline CDR1 SEHNR, CDR2 FQNEAQ (reference sequence). V lost 7 bases to trimming and J lost 2 bases, with 22 bases between them. CDR3 in amino acids: CASTHSPREYDTDTQYF. The CDR3 DNA reads as TGTGCCAGCACCCACAGCCCTAGGGAGTATGACACAGATACGCAGTATTTT.

The chain combines TRBV6-6 with TRBJ2-7, with D possibly TRBD1 on 6 matching bases. This CDR3 is built from 14 residues. Trimming stripped 2 bases from V and 2 bases from J, with 10 bases between. CDR1 and CDR2 from the germline V gene are MNHNY and SVGAGI (reference sequence). The CDR3 region has the DNA TGTGCCAGCAGTTACGGCGCAGGGGCCTACGAGCAGTACTTC. It specifies CASSYGAGAYEQYF.

This chain connects TRBV30 to TRBJ2-1; D gene unclear. V shed 2 bases and J shed 8 bases, with 10 bases lying between them. CDR3 length equals 12 residues. Germline assignment: CDR1 GTSNPN and CDR2 SVGIG (reference sequence). For the CDR3, the DNA is TGTGCCTGGAGTTCAGTTCATCATGAGCAGTTCTTC. Translation: CAWSSVHHEQFF.

V usage is TRBV9 and J usage is TRBJ2-1; 13 positions agree with TRBD2. The CDR3 is 13 amino acids. The V and J ends lost 7 bases and 9 bases, in that order; junction bases with no gene match: 4. Per the germline V gene, CDR1 is SGDLS and CDR2 is YYNGEE. The CDR3: CASQGLAGVEQFF. CDR3 in DNA: TGTGCCAGCCAAGGACTAGCGGGAGTTGAGCAGTTCTTC.

The CDR3, as DNA: TGTGCCTGGAGAGCGTGGGGCACTGAAGCTTTCTTT. It encodes CAWRAWGTEAFF. The chain links TRBV30 to TRBJ1-1; no definite D call. From germline, CDR1 is GTSNPN and CDR2 SVGIG (reference sequence). Trimming pared 3 bases from V and 4 bases from J, leaving 9 bases between. This CDR3 is 12 amino acids long.

This clone was recorded a few times. The chain is built from TRBV7-8 and TRBJ2-5; D possibly corresponds to TRBD1 (5 bases). Per germline, CDR1 SGHVS and CDR2 FQNEAQ. V dropped 5 bases and J dropped 0 bases, with 16 bases sitting between them. The CDR3 totals 16 residues. The CDR3 loop is CASSEGQGPYQETQYF. CDR3 in DNA: TGTGCCAGCAGCGAAGGGCAGGGTCCCTACCAAGAGACCCAGTACTTC. Together with reference TRBV7-8 and TRBJ2-5, the CDR3 gives the full variable domain: GAGVSQSPRYKVAKRGQDVALRCDPISGHVSLFWYQQALGQGPEFLTYFQNEAQLDKSGLPSDRFFAERPEGSVSTLKIQRTQQEDSAVYLCASSEGQGPYQETQYFGPGTRLLVL.

The genes are TRBV6-5 and TRBJ1-5; no clear D. V gave up 0 bases and J gave up 7 bases, with 10 bases separating them. Germline V CDR1 and CDR2: MNHEY, SVGAGI. CDR3 length: 14 amino acids. CDR3 residues: CASSYSSGYQPQHF. Here the CDR3 DNA reads TGTGCCAGCAGTTACTCGAGTGGATACCAGCCCCAGCATTTT.

This clone appeared a few times. V usage is TRBV27 and J usage is TRBJ2-3, with D perhaps TRBD1 (5 bases). Germline V gene sequence: CDR1 MNHEY, CDR2 SMNVEV (reference sequence). There are 16 residues in the CDR3. The V end was cut by 0 bases, the J end by 3 bases, with 13 bases between. The DNA of the CDR3 is TGTGCCAGCAGTTTATCCTTACAGGCAATTACAGATACGCAGTATTTT. As protein: CASSLSLQAITDTQYF.

The sample holds a few counts of this clone. This chain links TRBV7-9 with TRBJ2-1; D remains unclear. This CDR3 is built from 12 residues. V was shortened by 5 bases and J by 6 bases, with 8 bases between the two germline ends. Germline V gives CDR1 SEHNR, CDR2 FQNEAQ (reference sequence). The CDR3 sequence: CASSLDPNEQFF. For the CDR3, the DNA is TGTGCCAGCAGCCTAGATCCCAATGAGCAGTTCTTC.

The chain carries TRBV14 and TRBJ1-2; D perhaps matches TRBD1 (5 bases). The germline CDR1 and CDR2 sequences are SGHDN and FVKESK. The CDR3 loop spans 13 amino acids. Trimming removed 2 bases at V and 8 bases at J, with 12 bases between. The chain's CDR3 is CASSQISEGGYTF. The CDR3 DNA follows: TGTGCCAGCAGCCAAATTTCGGAGGGGGGCTACACCTTC.

The chain employs TRBV27 and TRBJ1-1, with D hard to call. Looked up from germline, CDR1 is MNHEY and CDR2 is SMNVEV (reference sequence). V lost 0 bases, J lost 8 bases, and 10 bases lay in between. The CDR3 is made up of 13 amino acids. The chain's CDR3 is CASSLSMGPEAFF. CDR3 coding DNA: TGTGCCAGCAGTTTATCGATGGGTCCAGAAGCTTTCTTT.